The clone carrying this TCR beta chain was counted only a few times. What it binds is unknown. CDR3 length equals 14 residues. V lost 0 bases and J lost 8, with 8 bases in between. The germline V gene has CDR1 SGHTA and CDR2 FQGNSA. The record originates from a study of spatial heterogeneity in lung cancer. On the study more broadly: Consistently, beta-chain sequences turned up in larger numbers than alpha-chain sequences did. TCR and UMI combinations that were unique each appeared, on average, more than ten times in raw reads.

Study-wide findings and caveats: More often at tumor resection than at routine follow-up, ubiquitous expanded tumor TCRs were detected in the blood.

In TCRdb, the 5' RACE reads were re-called with MiXCR into one record per CDR3 protein. The sample lists about 38,000 distinct CDR3 sequences, less than 5.5% occurring once. Noted time point: sample taken at primary tumor resection. Whole RNA obtained from tumor, nontumor lung or frozen PBMC underwent sequencing without sorting. The cohort: approximately 74 early-stage, untreated non-small cell lung cancer patients. The chain combines TRBV7-2 with TRBJ2-6; TRBD1 is a possible D gene (5 bases). This clonotype was obtained from a female donor with early-stage non-small cell lung cancer. The sequences come from PBMCs, collected at surgery. CDR3 coding DNA: TGTGCCAGCAGCTTAGCGCAGGGAACCAACGTCCTGACTTTC. It is translated as CASSLAQGTNVLTF.